This TCR beta chain originates from a study of a mutant IDH1 vaccine in newly diagnosed glioma. As for the study in general: Receipt of radiotherapy, temozolomide, or both preceded the study, and most received both.

Worth noting for this clone: Its antigen remains unknown.

Time point meaning: week 23, last vaccination. Mutant IDH1 20-mer peptide, at 300 ug, made up each vaccine dose, with topical imiquimod. Repertoires were generated with immunoSEQ multiplex PCR, while TCRdb's copy carries only in-frame clones and drops some. This table holds tens of thousands of clones, roughly 85% found once. The sample in question was PBMCs, obtained from a glioma patient whose treatment included an IDH1 peptide vaccine. The sequence came from a young man with glioma.

In DNA form, the CDR3 reads TGTGCCAGCAGCTCATCTATCAGGGAGGGTTTGAGTCAGCCCCAGCATTTT. Translation gives CASSSSIREGLSQPQHF. The rearrangement links TRBV4-2 to TRBJ1-5, with D perhaps TRBD1 (5 bases). This CDR3 contains 17 residues. Per the germline V gene, CDR1 is LGHNA and CDR2 is YNFKEQ. V was pared by 5 bases and J by 6 bases, with 23 bases between.